The clone carrying this T cell receptor (beta chain) was seen once. The data were taken from a study of blood T cell repertoires in COVID-19. Across the study: There were acute and convalescent COVID-19 samples, and they came from the United States, Italy and Spain. PBMCs, B-cell-depleted T cells, or T cells provided the cDNA or gDNA that made up the material.

Per germline, CDR1 SGHAT and CDR2 FQNNGV. The CDR3 covers 17 residues. V dropped 1 base and J dropped 5; count of bases not matched to a gene: 7. In the source study's methods: Nucleated cell number was recorded as an estimate derived from reference gene primer amplification. The data were produced by immunoSEQ multiplex PCR, yet TCRdb's version contains in-frame clones alone and is incomplete. The DNA was the basis for D and trimming; V, J and clone size are from that table. The sample has over 120,000 clones; around 87% are singletons. The genes are TRBV11-2 and TRBJ1-5; 11 nucleotides match TRBD1. Input material: peripheral blood. The clonotype was recovered from a man aged 50-60 years who had recovered from COVID-19. CDR3 region: CASSLARTGGGHQPQHF. The CDR3 region has the DNA TGTGCCAGCAGCTTAGCTAGGACAGGGGGCGGCCATCAGCCCCAGCATTTT.